Following are 10 T cell receptor beta chains from one sample sequenced in a study of cytomegalovirus exposure and HLA in healthy donors. Assay used: immunoSEQ multiplex PCR; TCRdb lists only in-frame clones, some missing. The sample yields about 78,000 clones, 95% to 97% seen once. Sample: PBMCs. The origin of the receptors is a man aged 18 to 29 in good health and CMV-seropositive.

This chain uses TRBV9 with TRBJ2-3; 10 nucleotides match TRBD2. Losses at the gene ends were 4 bases for V and 0 bases for J; bases not matched to a gene: 2. This CDR3 is 15 amino acids long. CDR1 is SGDLS, CDR2 YYNGEE, per germline. The CDR3 DNA is TGTGCCAGCAGCCCGACTAGCGGGAGCACAGATACGCAGTATTTT. It codes for CASSPTSGSTDTQYF.

The rearrangement joins TRBV4-1 to TRBJ1-2; D perhaps matches TRBD1 (5 bases). This CDR3 spans 14 amino acids. Deletions cut 1 base from V and 2 bases from J, with 8 bases between. Germline CDR1 reads MGHRA; CDR2 reads YSYEKL. The CDR3 spells CASSQGGLNYGYTF. The CDR3 DNA is TGCGCCAGCAGCCAAGGGGGCCTAAACTATGGCTACACCTTC.

The chain employs TRBV18 and TRBJ2-3; TRBD1 aligns across 7 bases. CDR3 size: 15 residues. V lost 6 bases, J lost 2 bases, and 8 bases stayed unmatched. Looked up from germline, CDR1 is KGHSH and CDR2 is LQKENI. The CDR3 reads CASSAQGVSTDTQYF. CDR3 nucleotides: TGTGCCAGCTCCGCCCAGGGGGTTTCCACAGATACGCAGTATTTT.

The genes are TRBV7-9 and TRBJ2-1; 7 bases are a match to TRBD2. The CDR3 has 17 amino acids. J was trimmed by 0 bases and V by 0 bases; bases with no gene match: 5. In germline, CDR1 is SEHNR, CDR2 FQNEAQ (reference sequence). The CDR3 DNA reads as TGTGCCAGCAGCTTAGCGACAACTAGCGACTCCTACAATGAGCAGTTCTTC. Protein sequence: CASSLATTSDSYNEQFF.

V usage is TRBV6-5 and J usage is TRBJ2-1, with 9 bases that match TRBD2. The CDR3 has 13 residues. The ends lost 8 bases at V and 9 bases at J; junction bases unmatched: 8. Germline V gene data show CDR1 as MNHEY and CDR2 as SVGAGI. This chain's CDR3 is CASGSGRKGEQFF. In DNA, the CDR3 is TGTGCCAGCGGTAGCGGGAGAAAAGGTGAGCAGTTCTTC.

This chain uses TRBV30 with TRBJ2-1; the match to TRBD1 covers 8 bases. The CDR3 is 14 amino acids. CDR1 GTSNPN and CDR2 SVGIG come from the germline V gene (reference sequence). J lost 4 bases, V lost 2 bases, and 4 bases had no gene match. CDR3 sequence: CAWSTGTGYNEQFF. The CDR3 bases are TGTGCCTGGAGTACCGGGACAGGATACAATGAGCAGTTCTTC.

The chain links TRBV9 to TRBJ2-7; 11 nucleotides agree with TRBD1. The CDR3 covers 15 residues. After removal of 3 bases from V and 3 bases from J, the junction contained 5 bases not matched to a gene. Germline CDR1 is SGDLS and CDR2 is YYNGEE. The CDR3 protein is CASSDGTGGFYEQYF. As DNA, the CDR3 is TGTGCCAGCAGCGACGGGACAGGGGGTTTCTACGAGCAGTACTTC.

The chain links TRBV5-1 to TRBJ2-5, with 8 nucleotides matching TRBD1. After removal of 2 bases from V and 2 bases from J, the junction contained 14 bases not matched to a gene. The CDR3 is made up of 18 amino acids. CDR1 is SGHRS, CDR2 YFSETQ, per germline. The CDR3 coding sequence is TGCGCCAGCAGCTTTTCGGTTTCAGGGGGCTCGATTCAAGAGACCCAGTACTTC. This sequence encodes CASSFSVSGGSIQETQYF.

This chain joins TRBV29-1 and TRBJ2-2, with D possibly TRBD2 on 5 matching bases. Trimming pared 6 bases from V and 5 bases from J, leaving 13 bases between. The CDR3 consists of 13 residues. Germline V gene data show CDR1 as SQVTM and CDR2 as ANQGSEA. The chain's CDR3 is CSVGTSWTGELFF. CDR3 DNA: TGCAGCGTCGGAACTAGTTGGACCGGGGAGCTGTTTTTT.

The J gene is TRBJ2-3, the V gene TRBV7-2; 11 nucleotides match TRBD2. Per the germline V gene, CDR1 is SGHTA and CDR2 is FQGNSA. V trimming: 5 bases; J trimming: 3 bases; junction bases outside the gene matches: 7. The length of the CDR3 is 16 residues. Here the CDR3 DNA reads TGTGCCAGCAGCACTAGACTAGCGGGACGGACAGATACGCAGTATTTT. Translation: CASSTRLAGRTDTQYF.